Below, one TCR beta chain is given with its context. The data stem from a study of regulatory T cells in long-lasting Graves disease. The time point denotes: newly diagnosed GD, antithyroid drugs for less than 3 months. Extracted PBMC RNA gave rise to the TCR library. Assembly of TCR beta libraries relied on iRepertoire HTBI primers together with Arm-PCR of CDR3 regions. TCRdb called the multiplex PCR reads again in MiXCR, with one record for every CDR3 protein. The repertoire holds about 420,000 distinct CDR3 sequences, around 15% seen once, with approximately 22% in the top ten. From germline, CDR1 is LGHNA and CDR2 YSLEER. Deletions cut 3 bases from V and 7 bases from J, with 13 bases between. The CDR3 has 14 residues. The sample was also linked to a second study, of T cells in Graves' hyperthyroidism and ophthalmopathy.

This chain links TRBV4-3 with TRBJ2-1; D gene ambiguous. The clonotype was recovered from a woman between 18 and 29 years old with Graves disease. The sequencing here drew on peripheral blood mononuclear cells (PBMCs), taken at new diagnosis, from a patient treated with antithyroid drugs. CDR3: CASSQPGQVNEQFF. CDR3 sequence (DNA): TGCGCCAGCAGCCAGCCGGGCCAAGTGAATGAGCAGTTCTTC.